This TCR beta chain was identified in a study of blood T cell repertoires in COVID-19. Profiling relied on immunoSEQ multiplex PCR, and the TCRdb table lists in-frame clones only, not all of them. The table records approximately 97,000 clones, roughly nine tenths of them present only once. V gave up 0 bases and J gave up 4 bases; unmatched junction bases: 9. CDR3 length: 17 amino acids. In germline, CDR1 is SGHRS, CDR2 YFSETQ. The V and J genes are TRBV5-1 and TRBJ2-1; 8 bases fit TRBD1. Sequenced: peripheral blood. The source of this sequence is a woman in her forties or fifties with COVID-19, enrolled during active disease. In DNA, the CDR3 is TGCGCCAGCAGCTTGGGCAGGGGTGACAGGGGATACAATGAGCAGTTCTTC. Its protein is CASSLGRGDRGYNEQFF.